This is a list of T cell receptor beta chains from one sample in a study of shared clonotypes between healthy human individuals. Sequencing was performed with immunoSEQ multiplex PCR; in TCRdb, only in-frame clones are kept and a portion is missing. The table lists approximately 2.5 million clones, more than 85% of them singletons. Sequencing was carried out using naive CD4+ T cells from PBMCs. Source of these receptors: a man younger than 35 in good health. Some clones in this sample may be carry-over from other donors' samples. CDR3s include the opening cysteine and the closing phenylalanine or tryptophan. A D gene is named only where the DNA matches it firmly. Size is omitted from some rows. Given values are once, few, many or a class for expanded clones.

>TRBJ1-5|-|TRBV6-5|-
TGTGCCAGCAGTTACTCTTCAGGGAGCAATCAGCCCCAGCATTTT
CASSYSSGSNQPQHF
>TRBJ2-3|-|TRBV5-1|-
TGCGCCAGCAGCAATCGACCCAGCACAGATACGCAGTATTTT
CASSNRPSTDTQYF
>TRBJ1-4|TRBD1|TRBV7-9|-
TGTGCCAGCACCCACCTCCAGCGGGACAGTTCCGGAAAACTGTTTTTT
CASTHLQRDSSGKLFF
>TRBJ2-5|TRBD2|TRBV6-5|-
TGTGCCAGCAGTTACCCATCTAGCGGGGACAAAGAGACCCAGTACTTC
CASSYPSSGDKETQYF
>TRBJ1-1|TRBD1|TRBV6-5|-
TGTGCCAGCAGTTACGAGGGGGCGCGGACTGAAGCTTTCTTT
CASSYEGARTEAFF
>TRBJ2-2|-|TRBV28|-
TGTGCCAGCAGTACACCCAGACAGACGAACACCGGGGAGCTGTTTTTT
CASSTPRQTNTGELFF
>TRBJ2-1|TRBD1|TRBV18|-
TGTGCCAGCTCAGGCGTGGGGACAGATCTAGAGCAGTTCTTC
CASSGVGTDLEQFF
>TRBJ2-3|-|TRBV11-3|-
TGTGCCAGCAGCTTCGACCGATCGTCTAGCACAGATACGCAGTATTTT
CASSFDRSSSTDTQYF
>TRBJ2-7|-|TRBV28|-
TGTGCCAGCAGTTCCCCCCCCAGTAACGCGGAGCAGTACTTC
CASSSPPSNAEQYF
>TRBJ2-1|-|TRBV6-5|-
TGTGCCAGCAGTTCCCATGGGGGTTCCTCCTACAATGAGCAGTTCTTC
CASSSHGGSSYNEQFF
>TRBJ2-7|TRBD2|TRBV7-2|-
TGTGCCAGCAGCTTAACCAGGTCAGCGGGAGGTGGCGAGCAGTACTTC
CASSLTRSAGGGEQYF
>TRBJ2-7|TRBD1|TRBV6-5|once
TGTGCCAGCAGCACACAGGGGGCGCGGGAGCAGTACTTC
CASSTQGAREQYF
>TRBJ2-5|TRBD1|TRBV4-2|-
TGTGCCAGCAGCCCCACTGTGGGACAGGGGAGGGAGACCCAGTACTTC
CASSPTVGQGRETQYF
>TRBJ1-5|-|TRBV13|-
TGTGCCAGCAGCTTAGACGGCACCCTTCTCGATCAGCCCCAGCATTTT
CASSLDGTLLDQPQHF
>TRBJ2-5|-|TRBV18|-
TGTGCCAGCTCACCGACGACAACGGACTATGGAGAGACCCAGTACTTC
CASSPTTTDYGETQYF
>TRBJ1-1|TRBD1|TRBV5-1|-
TGCGCCAGCAGCTTGCGGGGGACAGGGAAAGCTTTCTTT
CASSLRGTGKAFF
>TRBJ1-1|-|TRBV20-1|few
TGCAGTGCTAGGGTAACTGAAGCTTTCTTT
CSARVTEAFF
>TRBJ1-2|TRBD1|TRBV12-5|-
TGTGCTAGTGCCCCGGGACAGGGAAGCTATGGCTACACCTTC
CASAPGQGSYGYTF
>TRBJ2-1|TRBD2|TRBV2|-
TGTGCCAGCAGCCCACCCGGAGAGAAACTCGGGGGGGAGCAGTTCTTC
CASSPPGEKLGGEQFF
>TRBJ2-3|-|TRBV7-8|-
TGTGCCAGCAGCTTAGGATCCCAGTTTTTCACAGATACGCAGTATTTT
CASSLGSQFFTDTQYF
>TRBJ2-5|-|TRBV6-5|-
TGTGCCAGCGGATATCTGGAGACCCAGTACTTC
CASGYLETQYF
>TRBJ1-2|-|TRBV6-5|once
TGTGCCAGCAGTTACCTGCGCTATGGCTACACCTTC
CASSYLRYGYTF
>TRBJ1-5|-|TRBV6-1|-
TGTGCCAGCAGTGGGACTCCCCGGGATAGCAATCAGCCCCAGCATTTT
CASSGTPRDSNQPQHF
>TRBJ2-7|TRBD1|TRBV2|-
TGTGCCAGCAGAGGACAGGGGATTGAGCAGTACTTC
CASRGQGIEQYF
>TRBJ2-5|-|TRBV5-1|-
TGCGCCAGCAGCTCCCGGGACTTCAAAGAGACCCAGTACTTC
CASSSRDFKETQYF
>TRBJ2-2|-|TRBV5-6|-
TGTGCCAGCAGCTTGGCCCTTGTCGGGGAGCTGTTTTTT
CASSLALVGELFF
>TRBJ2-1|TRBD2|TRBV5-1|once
TGCGCCAGCAGCTTGCGGACGGTCGGACTAGCGACCTACAATGAGCAGTTCTTC
CASSLRTVGLATYNEQFF
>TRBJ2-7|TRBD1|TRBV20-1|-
TGCAGTGCCTGGACAGGGGGCGAGCAGTACTTC
CSAWTGGEQYF
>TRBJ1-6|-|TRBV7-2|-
TGTGCCAGCAGCTTTGGGCAGGGACATTCACCCCTCCACTTT
CASSFGQGHSPLHF
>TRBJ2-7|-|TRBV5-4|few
TGTGCCAGCAGCCCCGTCCGGACAGCTAACCGCGAGCAGTACTTC
CASSPVRTANREQYF
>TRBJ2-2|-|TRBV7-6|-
TGTGCCAGCAGCTTACTCCATCCCGGGGAGCTGTTTTTT
CASSLLHPGELFF
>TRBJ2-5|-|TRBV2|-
TGTGCCAGCAGGCTTGGGATTTGGGAGACCCAGTACTTC
CASRLGIWETQYF